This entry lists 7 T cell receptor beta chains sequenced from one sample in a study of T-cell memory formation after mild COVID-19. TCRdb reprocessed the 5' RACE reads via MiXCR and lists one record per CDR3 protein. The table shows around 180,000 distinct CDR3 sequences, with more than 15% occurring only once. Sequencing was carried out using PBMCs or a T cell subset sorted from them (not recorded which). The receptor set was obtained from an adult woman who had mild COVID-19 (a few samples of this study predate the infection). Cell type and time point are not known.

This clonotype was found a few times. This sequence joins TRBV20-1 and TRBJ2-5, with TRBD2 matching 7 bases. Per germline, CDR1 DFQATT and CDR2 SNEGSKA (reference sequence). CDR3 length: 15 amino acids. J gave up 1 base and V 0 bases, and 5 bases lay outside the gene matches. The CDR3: CSAREVAGAQETQYF. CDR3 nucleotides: TGCAGTGCTAGAGAGGTAGCGGGTGCCCAAGAGACCCAGTACTTC.

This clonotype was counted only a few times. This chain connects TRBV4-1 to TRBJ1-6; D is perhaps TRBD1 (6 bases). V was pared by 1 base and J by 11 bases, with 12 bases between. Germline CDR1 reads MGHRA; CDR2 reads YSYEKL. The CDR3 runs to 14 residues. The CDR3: CASSQVAGVTPLHF. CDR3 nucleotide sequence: TGCGCCAGCAGCCAAGTGGCAGGGGTTACACCCCTCCACTTT.

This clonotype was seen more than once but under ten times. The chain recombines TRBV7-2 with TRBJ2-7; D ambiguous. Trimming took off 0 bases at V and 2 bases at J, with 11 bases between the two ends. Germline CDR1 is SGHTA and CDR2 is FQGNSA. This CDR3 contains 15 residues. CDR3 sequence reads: CASSLAGSRPYEQYF. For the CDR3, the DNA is TGTGCCAGCAGCTTAGCGGGAAGCAGACCCTACGAGCAGTACTTC.

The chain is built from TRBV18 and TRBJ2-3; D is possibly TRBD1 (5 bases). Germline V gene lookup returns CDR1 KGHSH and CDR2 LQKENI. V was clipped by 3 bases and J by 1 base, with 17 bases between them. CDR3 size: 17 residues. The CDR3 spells CASSPQRPGAGTDTQYF. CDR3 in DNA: TGTGCCAGCTCACCCCAACGGCCTGGGGCAGGCACAGATACGCAGTATTTT.

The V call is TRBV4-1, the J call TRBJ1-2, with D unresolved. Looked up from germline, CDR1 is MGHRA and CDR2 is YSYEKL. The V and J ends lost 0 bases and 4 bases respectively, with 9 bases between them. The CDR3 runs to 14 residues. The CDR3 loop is CASSQDARPYGYTF. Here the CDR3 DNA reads TGCGCCAGCAGCCAAGACGCCAGGCCCTATGGCTACACCTTC.

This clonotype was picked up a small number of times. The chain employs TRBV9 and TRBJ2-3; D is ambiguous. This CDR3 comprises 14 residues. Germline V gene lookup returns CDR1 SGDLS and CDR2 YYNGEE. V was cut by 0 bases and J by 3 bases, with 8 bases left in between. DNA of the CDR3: TGTGCCAGCAGCGTAGCGATGGAAACAGATACGCAGTATTTT. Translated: CASSVAMETDTQYF.

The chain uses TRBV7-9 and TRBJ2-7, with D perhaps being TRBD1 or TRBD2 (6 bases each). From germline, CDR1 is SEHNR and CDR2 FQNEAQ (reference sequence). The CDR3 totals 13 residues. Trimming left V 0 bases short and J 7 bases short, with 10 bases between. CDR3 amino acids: CASSLAGGGEQYF. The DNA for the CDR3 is TGTGCCAGCAGCTTAGCCGGGGGCGGGGAGCAGTACTTC.